This T cell receptor beta chain is drawn from a study of blood T cell repertoires in COVID-19. Study overall: Material from acute and convalescent COVID-19 was sourced from the United States, Italy and Spain. In each case, the material was cDNA or gDNA derived from T cells, B-cell-depleted T cells, or PBMCs.

Methods used by the authors: Nucleated cell counts were estimated from reference gene primer amplification. The assay was immunoSEQ multiplex PCR, and TCRdb's table has in-frame clones only and misses some. For V, J and clone size, that table is used; D and trimming come from the DNA. The sample consists of about 250,000 clones, roughly 89% of them appearing once. The CDR3 length is 13 residues. Trimming took off 4 bases at V and 0 bases at J, with 6 bases between the two ends. Per germline, CDR1 SEHNR and CDR2 FQNEAQ (reference sequence). This chain uses TRBV7-9 with TRBJ1-2, with D uncertain. Sequenced sample: peripheral blood. This TCR was recovered from a woman between 40 and 50 years old who had recovered from COVID-19. CDR3 region: CASSYSTNYGYTF. The CDR3 bases are TGTGCCAGCAGCTACAGCACTAACTATGGCTACACCTTC.